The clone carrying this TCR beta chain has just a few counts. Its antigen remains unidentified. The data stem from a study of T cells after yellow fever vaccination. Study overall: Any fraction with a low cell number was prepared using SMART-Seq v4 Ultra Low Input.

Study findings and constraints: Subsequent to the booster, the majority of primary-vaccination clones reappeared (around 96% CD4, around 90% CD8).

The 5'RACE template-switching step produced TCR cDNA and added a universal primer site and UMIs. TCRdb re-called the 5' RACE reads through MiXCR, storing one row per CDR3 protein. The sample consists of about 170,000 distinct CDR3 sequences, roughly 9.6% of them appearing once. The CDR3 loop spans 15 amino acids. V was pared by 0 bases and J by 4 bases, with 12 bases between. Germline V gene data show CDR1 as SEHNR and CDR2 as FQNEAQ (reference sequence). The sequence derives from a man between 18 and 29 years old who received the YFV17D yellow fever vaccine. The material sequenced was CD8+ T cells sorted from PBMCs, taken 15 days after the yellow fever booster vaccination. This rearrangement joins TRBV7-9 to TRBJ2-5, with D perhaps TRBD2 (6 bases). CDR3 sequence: CASSLARMGGETQYF. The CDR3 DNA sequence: TGTGCCAGCAGCTTAGCAAGGATGGGGGGAGAGACCCAGTACTTC.